A selection of T cell receptor beta chains follows, all from one sample in a study of blood T cell repertoires in COVID-19. Assay used: immunoSEQ multiplex PCR; TCRdb lists only in-frame clones, some missing. Of about 480,000 clones listed, around 87% are singletons. Material for sequencing was PBMCs or T cells enriched from blood (not recorded which). These receptors were taken from a woman aged 40 to 49 who had recovered from COVID-19. Both conserved end residues are part of each CDR3. D genes are given only for firm matches. A clone size is listed for some rows: how often the clone was seen (once, few, many), or a class if it is expanded.

v_call: TRBV5-4
j_call: TRBJ1-2
d_call: TRBD1
clone_size: .
cdr3_nt: TGTGCCAGCAGCACTCGGGACAGGGGAGATGGCTACACCTTC
cdr3_aa: CASSTRDRGDGYTF

v_call: TRBV28
j_call: TRBJ1-5
d_call: TRBD1
clone_size: .
cdr3_nt: TGTGCCAGCAGTCCACAGGGGGGCAATCAGCCCCAGCATTTT
cdr3_aa: CASSPQGGNQPQHF

v_call: TRBV4-1
j_call: TRBJ1-3
d_call: .
clone_size: few
cdr3_nt: TGCGCCACTTCGATGATAGCCAGCTCTGGAAACACCATATATTTT
cdr3_aa: CATSMIASSGNTIYF

v_call: TRBV15
j_call: TRBJ1-1
d_call: .
clone_size: .
cdr3_nt: TGTGCCACCAGCAGATACGGGACTCAAGCTTTCTTT
cdr3_aa: CATSRYGTQAFF

v_call: TRBV6-2/TRBV6-3
j_call: TRBJ2-5
d_call: TRBD2
clone_size: .
cdr3_nt: TGTGCCAGCAGTTACCGGCACACCGGGACTAGTCTTAACCAGACCCAGTACTTC
cdr3_aa: CASSYRHTGTSLNQTQYF

v_call: TRBV16
j_call: TRBJ1-5
d_call: .
clone_size: .
cdr3_nt: TGTGCCAGCAGCCAATTTCAGCCTCCCGGGGGAAATCAGCCCCAGCATTTT
cdr3_aa: CASSQFQPPGGNQPQHF

v_call: TRBV27
j_call: TRBJ2-7
d_call: TRBD1
clone_size: .
cdr3_nt: TGTGCCACCATGTCACAGGGGGCTGGTGAGCAGTACTTC
cdr3_aa: CATMSQGAGEQYF

v_call: TRBV20-1
j_call: TRBJ1-1
d_call: .
clone_size: once
cdr3_nt: TGCAGTGTCCTTTACACTGAAGCTTTCTTT
cdr3_aa: CSVLYTEAFF

v_call: TRBV4-1
j_call: TRBJ1-5
d_call: TRBD1
clone_size: .
cdr3_nt: TGCGCCAGCAGCCAAGAGCAGGGGGCTCATCAGCCCCAGCATTTT
cdr3_aa: CASSQEQGAHQPQHF

v_call: TRBV29-1
j_call: TRBJ1-2
d_call: TRBD1
clone_size: .
cdr3_nt: TGCAGCGTTCAGGGACAGGGGGAGGGCTATGGCTACACCTTC
cdr3_aa: CSVQGQGEGYGYTF

v_call: TRBV3-1/TRBV3-2
j_call: TRBJ2-5
d_call: .
clone_size: .
cdr3_nt: TGTGCCAGCAGCCAATACGCGTCCACCGCGCGTGTTGAGACCCAGTACTTC
cdr3_aa: CASSQYASTARVETQYF

v_call: TRBV27
j_call: TRBJ2-7
d_call: TRBD1
clone_size: .
cdr3_nt: TGTGCCAGCAGTTTAACCGGGACAGTCTCCTACGAGCAGTACTTC
cdr3_aa: CASSLTGTVSYEQYF

v_call: TRBV6-5
j_call: TRBJ2-3
d_call: TRBD2
clone_size: .
cdr3_nt: TGTGCCAGCAGTTCTAGCGGGGTGCCCACAGATACGCAGTATTTT
cdr3_aa: CASSSSGVPTDTQYF

v_call: TRBV19
j_call: TRBJ1-1
d_call: .
clone_size: .
cdr3_nt: TGTGCCAGCGGACATATGAACACTGAAGCTTTCTTT
cdr3_aa: CASGHMNTEAFF

v_call: TRBV4-3
j_call: TRBJ1-2
d_call: TRBD1
clone_size: .
cdr3_nt: TGCGCCAGCAGCCAGTTCAGGGGGAATTTTAACTATGGCTACACCTTC
cdr3_aa: CASSQFRGNFNYGYTF

v_call: TRBV5-1
j_call: TRBJ1-2
d_call: .
clone_size: .
cdr3_nt: TGCGCCAGCAGCTTGGGTCCAGGGGTCGGCTATGGCTACACCTTC
cdr3_aa: CASSLGPGVGYGYTF

v_call: TRBV4-1
j_call: TRBJ1-5
d_call: .
clone_size: .
cdr3_nt: TGCGCCAGCAGCCAAGAACCCCCGTCCGGGCACGGGAGAGAGCCCCAGCATTTT
cdr3_aa: CASSQEPPSGHGREPQHF

v_call: TRBV21-1
j_call: TRBJ1-1
d_call: .
clone_size: .
cdr3_nt: TGTGCCAGCATCCCAAACCAAGAGGGACAGGCGGGCACTGAAGCTTTCTTT
cdr3_aa: CASIPNQEGQAGTEAFF

v_call: TRBV5-1
j_call: TRBJ1-3
d_call: TRBD1
clone_size: .
cdr3_nt: TGCGCCAGCAGCTTGGCGGGACAGGGGGCTGGAAACACCATATATTTT
cdr3_aa: CASSLAGQGAGNTIYF

v_call: TRBV4-3
j_call: TRBJ1-2
d_call: .
clone_size: .
cdr3_nt: TGCGCCAGCAGCCAAGAATCAGGCCAACGCGGCTACACCTTC
cdr3_aa: CASSQESGQRGYTF

v_call: TRBV4-2
j_call: TRBJ1-3
d_call: .
clone_size: .
cdr3_nt: TGTGCCAGCAGCCCTTATAGAGGAAACACCATATATTTT
cdr3_aa: CASSPYRGNTIYF

v_call: TRBV7-8
j_call: TRBJ1-1
d_call: .
clone_size: .
cdr3_nt: TGTGCCAGCAGCGCATATCGACAGATTGAAGCTTTCTTT
cdr3_aa: CASSAYRQIEAFF

v_call: TRBV4-1
j_call: TRBJ2-7
d_call: .
clone_size: .
cdr3_nt: TGCGCCAGCAGCCAAGCGTACTCCTACGAGCAGTACTTC
cdr3_aa: CASSQAYSYEQYF

v_call: TRBV11-2
j_call: TRBJ1-3
d_call: .
clone_size: .
cdr3_nt: TGTGCCAGCAGCTTGGTTGGGGGCAACTCTGGAAACACCATATATTTT
cdr3_aa: CASSLVGGNSGNTIYF

v_call: TRBV2
j_call: TRBJ1-2
d_call: .
clone_size: .
cdr3_nt: TGTGCCAGCAGTGAACAGGGCTTCTATGGCTACACCTTC
cdr3_aa: CASSEQGFYGYTF

v_call: TRBV5-1
j_call: TRBJ1-1
d_call: TRBD1
clone_size: once
cdr3_nt: TGCGCCAGCAGCTTGCATGGACAGGGGGCGAACACTGAAGCTTTCTTT
cdr3_aa: CASSLHGQGANTEAFF

v_call: TRBV3-1/TRBV3-2
j_call: TRBJ1-3
d_call: .
clone_size: .
cdr3_nt: TGTGCCAGCAAAGAGGGCTCTGGAAACACCATATATTTT
cdr3_aa: CASKEGSGNTIYF

v_call: TRBV5-5
j_call: TRBJ1-5
d_call: .
clone_size: .
cdr3_nt: TGTGCCAGCAGCTTGGGTCTCGATCAGCCCCAGCATTTT
cdr3_aa: CASSLGLDQPQHF

v_call: TRBV5-4
j_call: TRBJ2-1
d_call: .
clone_size: .
cdr3_nt: TGTGCCAGCAGCCAGACGCCCTCGGGTTACAATGAGCAGTTCTTC
cdr3_aa: CASSQTPSGYNEQFF

v_call: TRBV4-1
j_call: TRBJ1-5
d_call: .
clone_size: .
cdr3_nt: TGCGCCAGCAGCCAGGTACAGGGAGGGTCCGATCAGCCCCAGCATTTT
cdr3_aa: CASSQVQGGSDQPQHF

v_call: TRBV7-2
j_call: TRBJ2-7
d_call: TRBD2
clone_size: .
cdr3_nt: TGTGCCAGCAGCTTAAGTAGCGGGGTCAACGAGCAGTACTTC
cdr3_aa: CASSLSSGVNEQYF

v_call: TRBV7-2
j_call: TRBJ2-5
d_call: TRBD1
clone_size: .
cdr3_nt: TGTGCCAGCAGCCCAGGACAGGGGAGAGAGACCCAGTACTTC
cdr3_aa: CASSPGQGRETQYF

v_call: TRBV2
j_call: TRBJ1-2
d_call: .
clone_size: .
cdr3_nt: TGTGCCAGCGTCAGGGCTCCCAGACATGGCTACACCTTC
cdr3_aa: CASVRAPRHGYTF

v_call: TRBV11-3
j_call: TRBJ2-7
d_call: TRBD2
clone_size: once
cdr3_nt: TGTGCCAGCAGCCCCGGGACTACGCTCTCCTACGAGCAGTACTTC
cdr3_aa: CASSPGTTLSYEQYF

v_call: TRBV4-3
j_call: TRBJ1-1
d_call: .
clone_size: few
cdr3_nt: TGCGCCAGCAGCCCCGACAGTACTCTACACACTGAAGCTTTCTTT
cdr3_aa: CASSPDSTLHTEAFF

v_call: TRBV5-1
j_call: TRBJ2-3
d_call: TRBD2
clone_size: .
cdr3_nt: TGCGCCAGCAGCTTGGACCCGCCAACTAGCGTGGATACGCAGTATTTT
cdr3_aa: CASSLDPPTSVDTQYF

v_call: TRBV5-1
j_call: TRBJ2-1
d_call: TRBD2
clone_size: once
cdr3_nt: TGCGCCAGCAGCGACGAACGACTAGCGGGACACAATGAGCAGTTCTTC
cdr3_aa: CASSDERLAGHNEQFF

v_call: TRBV9
j_call: TRBJ1-1
d_call: TRBD1
clone_size: .
cdr3_nt: TGTGCCAGCAGCCTAGACAGGGACACTGAAGCTTTCTTT
cdr3_aa: CASSLDRDTEAFF

v_call: TRBV5-1
j_call: TRBJ2-3
d_call: .
clone_size: .
cdr3_nt: TGCGCCAGCAGCTCGTCCAGGGTGACAGATACGCAGTATTTT
cdr3_aa: CASSSSRVTDTQYF

v_call: TRBV9
j_call: TRBJ2-2
d_call: TRBD2
clone_size: .
cdr3_nt: TGTGCCAGCAGCGGTGGGGGGGGCACCGGGGAGCTGTTTTTT
cdr3_aa: CASSGGGGTGELFF

v_call: TRBV19
j_call: TRBJ2-1
d_call: .
clone_size: .
cdr3_nt: TGTGCCAGTAGTATATCTGGGGGCCGTGCCTTCAGCTCCTACAATGAGCAGTTCTTC
cdr3_aa: CASSISGGRAFSSYNEQFF

v_call: TRBV15
j_call: TRBJ2-5
d_call: TRBD2
clone_size: .
cdr3_nt: TGTGCCACCAGCAGAGATATAGCGGGGGGCCGTGAGACCCAGTACTTC
cdr3_aa: CATSRDIAGGRETQYF

v_call: TRBV7-2
j_call: TRBJ1-6
d_call: .
clone_size: .
cdr3_nt: TGTGCCAGCAGCGACGGGGGAGTACCCTATAATTCACCCCTCCACTTT
cdr3_aa: CASSDGGVPYNSPLHF

v_call: TRBV24-1
j_call: TRBJ2-1
d_call: TRBD1
clone_size: .
cdr3_nt: TGTGCCACCAGTGACCGGGGACAGGGGCGATACAATGAGCAGTTCTTC
cdr3_aa: CATSDRGQGRYNEQFF

v_call: TRBV28
j_call: TRBJ1-1
d_call: .
clone_size: .
cdr3_nt: TGTGCCAGCAGTTCCCCTCATCACGGGAGGGGAGCGAGGACTGAAGCTTTCTTT
cdr3_aa: CASSSPHHGRGARTEAFF

v_call: TRBV19
j_call: TRBJ2-5
d_call: TRBD2
clone_size: .
cdr3_nt: TGTGCCAGTAGTACAGGACTAGCTGCTCAAGAGACCCAGTACTTC
cdr3_aa: CASSTGLAAQETQYF

v_call: TRBV7-2
j_call: TRBJ1-2
d_call: TRBD1
clone_size: .
cdr3_nt: TGTGCCAGCAGCCTCACGACAGGGGGAGACTATGGCTACACCTTC
cdr3_aa: CASSLTTGGDYGYTF

v_call: TRBV19
j_call: TRBJ2-2
d_call: TRBD1
clone_size: .
cdr3_nt: TGTGCCAGTAGTAGGGGGACAGCCACCGGGGAGCTGTTTTTT
cdr3_aa: CASSRGTATGELFF

v_call: TRBV25-1
j_call: TRBJ1-4
d_call: TRBD1
clone_size: .
cdr3_nt: TGTGCCAGCAGTGTTGGGACAGGGGCGGAAAAACTGTTTTTT
cdr3_aa: CASSVGTGAEKLFF

v_call: TRBV29-1
j_call: TRBJ2-5
d_call: .
clone_size: .
cdr3_nt: TGCAGCGTTGGCTCCCGGGAGACCCAGTACTTC
cdr3_aa: CSVGSRETQYF

v_call: TRBV9
j_call: TRBJ2-3
d_call: .
clone_size: few
cdr3_nt: TGTGCCAGCAGCGTAGTGGGACTGAGCACAGATACGCAGTATTTT
cdr3_aa: CASSVVGLSTDTQYF

v_call: TRBV3-1/TRBV3-2
j_call: TRBJ2-7
d_call: .
clone_size: .
cdr3_nt: TGTGCCAGCAGACCTGCCGGGCCACGGGGCGAGCAGTACTTC
cdr3_aa: CASRPAGPRGEQYF

v_call: TRBV20-1
j_call: TRBJ1-2
d_call: .
clone_size: .
cdr3_nt: TGCAGTGCTAGTGCAGGGGCCGGGGGGACTAACTATGGCTACACCTTC
cdr3_aa: CSASAGAGGTNYGYTF